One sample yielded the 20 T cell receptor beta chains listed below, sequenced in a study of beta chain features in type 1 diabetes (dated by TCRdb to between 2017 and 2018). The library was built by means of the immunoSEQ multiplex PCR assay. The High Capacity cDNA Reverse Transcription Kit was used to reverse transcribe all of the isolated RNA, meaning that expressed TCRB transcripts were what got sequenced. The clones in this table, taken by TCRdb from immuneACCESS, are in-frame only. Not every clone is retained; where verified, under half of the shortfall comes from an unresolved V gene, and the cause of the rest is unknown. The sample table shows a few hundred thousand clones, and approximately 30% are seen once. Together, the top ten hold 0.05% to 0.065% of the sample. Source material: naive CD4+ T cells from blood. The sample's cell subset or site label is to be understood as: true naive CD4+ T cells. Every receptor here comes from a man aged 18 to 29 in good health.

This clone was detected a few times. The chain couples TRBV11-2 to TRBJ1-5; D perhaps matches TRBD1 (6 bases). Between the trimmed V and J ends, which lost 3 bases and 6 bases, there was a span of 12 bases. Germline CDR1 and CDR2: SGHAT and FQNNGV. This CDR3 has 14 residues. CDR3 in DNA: TGTGCCAGCAGCTTCGGGGGGGCAAGTCAGCCCCAGCATTTT. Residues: CASSFGGASQPQHF.

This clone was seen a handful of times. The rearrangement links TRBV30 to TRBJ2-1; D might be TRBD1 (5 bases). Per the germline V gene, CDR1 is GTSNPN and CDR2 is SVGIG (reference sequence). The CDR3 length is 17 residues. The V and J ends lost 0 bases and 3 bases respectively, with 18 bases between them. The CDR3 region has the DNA TGTGCCTGGAGTGTACGGTCATGGGGCTCCCACTACAATGAGCAGTTCTTC. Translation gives CAWSVRSWGSHYNEQFF.

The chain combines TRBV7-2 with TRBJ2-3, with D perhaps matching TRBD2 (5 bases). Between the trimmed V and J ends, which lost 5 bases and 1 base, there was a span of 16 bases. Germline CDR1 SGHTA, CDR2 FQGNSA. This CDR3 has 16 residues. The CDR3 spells CASSPVVGRGTDTQYF. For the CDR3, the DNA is TGTGCCAGCAGCCCTGTCGTCGGGCGGGGCACAGATACGCAGTATTTT.

The CDR3 loop is CAWKGLAFVSEQYF. CDR3 DNA sequence: TGTGCCTGGAAGGGACTAGCGTTCGTCTCTGAGCAGTACTTC. The V call is TRBV30, the J call TRBJ2-5; TRBD2 matches 10 bases. Trimming removed 4 bases from V and 11 bases from J; junction bases left unmatched: 13. CDR1 is GTSNPN and CDR2 is SVGIG in the germline V gene (reference sequence). The CDR3 runs to 14 residues.

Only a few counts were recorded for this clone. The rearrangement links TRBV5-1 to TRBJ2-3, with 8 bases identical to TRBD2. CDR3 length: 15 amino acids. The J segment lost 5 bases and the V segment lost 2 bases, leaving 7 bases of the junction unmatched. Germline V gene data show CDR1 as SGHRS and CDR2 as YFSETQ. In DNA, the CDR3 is TGCGCCAGCAGCTTTCGGGAGGGCCAGGGAGATACGCAGTATTTT. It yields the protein CASSFREGQGDTQYF.

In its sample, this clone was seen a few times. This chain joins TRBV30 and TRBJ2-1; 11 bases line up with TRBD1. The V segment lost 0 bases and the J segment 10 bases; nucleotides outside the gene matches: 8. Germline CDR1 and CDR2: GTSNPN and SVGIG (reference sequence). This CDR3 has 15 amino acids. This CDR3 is CAWSVRWTGGREQFF. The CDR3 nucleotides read TGTGCCTGGAGTGTTCGTTGGACAGGGGGCCGGGAGCAGTTCTTC. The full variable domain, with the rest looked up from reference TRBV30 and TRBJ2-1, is SQTIHQWPATLVQPVGSPLSLECTVEGTSNPNLYWYRQAAGRGLQLLFYSVGIGQISSEVPQNLSASRPQDRQFILSSKKLLLSDSGFYLCAWSVRWTGGREQFFGPGTRLTVL.

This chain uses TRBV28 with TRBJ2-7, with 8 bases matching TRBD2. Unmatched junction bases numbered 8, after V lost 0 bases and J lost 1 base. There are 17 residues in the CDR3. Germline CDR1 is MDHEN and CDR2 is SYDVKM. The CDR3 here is CASSLWGLAGRSYEQYF. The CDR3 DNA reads TGTGCCAGCAGTTTATGGGGCCTAGCGGGTCGATCCTACGAGCAGTACTTC.

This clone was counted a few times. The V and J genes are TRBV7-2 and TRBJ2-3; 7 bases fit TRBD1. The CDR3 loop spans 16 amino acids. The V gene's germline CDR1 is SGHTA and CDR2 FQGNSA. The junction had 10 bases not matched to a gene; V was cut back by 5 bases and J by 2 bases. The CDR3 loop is CASSVSPGQNTDTQYF. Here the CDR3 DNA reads TGTGCCAGCAGCGTATCACCGGGACAGAACACAGATACGCAGTATTTT. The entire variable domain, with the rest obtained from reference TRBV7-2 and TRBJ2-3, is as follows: GAGVSQSPSNKVTEKGKDVELRCDPISGHTALYWYRQSLGQGLEFLIYFQGNSAPDKSGLPSDRFSAERTGGSVSTLTIQRTQQEDSAVYLCASSVSPGQNTDTQYFGPGTRLTVL.

This CDR3 reads CASSQGSPKREIGLGNEQFF. The CDR3 coding sequence is TGCGCCAGCAGCCAAGGTAGCCCAAAGCGGGAGATCGGGCTCGGCAATGAGCAGTTCTTC. J is TRBJ2-1 and V is TRBV4-1; 8 positions match TRBD2. Germline values: CDR1 MGHRA, CDR2 YSYEKL. J gave up 6 bases and V 1 base, and 20 bases lay outside the gene matches. The CDR3 has 20 amino acids.

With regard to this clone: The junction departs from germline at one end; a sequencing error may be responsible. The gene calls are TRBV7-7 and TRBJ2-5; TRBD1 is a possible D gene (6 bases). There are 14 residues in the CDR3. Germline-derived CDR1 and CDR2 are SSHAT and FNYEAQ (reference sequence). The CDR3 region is CASRKTGPRETQYF. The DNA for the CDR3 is TGTGCTAGCAGAAAAACAGGGCCCAGGGAGACCCAGTACTTC.

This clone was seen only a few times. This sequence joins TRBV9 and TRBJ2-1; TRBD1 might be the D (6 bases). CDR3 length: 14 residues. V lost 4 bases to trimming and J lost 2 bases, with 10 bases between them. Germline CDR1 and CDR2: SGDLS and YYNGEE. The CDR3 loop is CASSPRTAYNEQFF. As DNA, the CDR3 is TGTGCCAGCAGCCCCAGGACAGCCTACAATGAGCAGTTCTTC.

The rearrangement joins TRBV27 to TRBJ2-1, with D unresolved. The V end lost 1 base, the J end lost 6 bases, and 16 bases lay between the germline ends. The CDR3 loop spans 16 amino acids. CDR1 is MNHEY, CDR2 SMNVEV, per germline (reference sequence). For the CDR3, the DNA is TGTGCCAGCAGTTTATACCGCCGGGCTCTTGCCAATGAGCAGTTCTTC. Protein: CASSLYRRALANEQFF.

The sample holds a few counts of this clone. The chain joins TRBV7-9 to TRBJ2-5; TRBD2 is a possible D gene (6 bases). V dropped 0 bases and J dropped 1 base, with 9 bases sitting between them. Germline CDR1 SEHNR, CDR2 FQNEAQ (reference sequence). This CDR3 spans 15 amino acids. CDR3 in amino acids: CASSLAAGSQETQYF. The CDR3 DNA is TGTGCCAGCAGCTTAGCAGCGGGCAGCCAAGAGACCCAGTACTTC.

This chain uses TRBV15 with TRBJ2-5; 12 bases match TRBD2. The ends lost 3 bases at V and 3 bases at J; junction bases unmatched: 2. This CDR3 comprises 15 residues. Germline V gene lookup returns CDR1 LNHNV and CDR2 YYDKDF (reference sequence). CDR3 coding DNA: TGTGCCACCAGCAGGCGGACTAGCGGGGAAGAGACCCAGTACTTC. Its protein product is CATSRRTSGEETQYF.

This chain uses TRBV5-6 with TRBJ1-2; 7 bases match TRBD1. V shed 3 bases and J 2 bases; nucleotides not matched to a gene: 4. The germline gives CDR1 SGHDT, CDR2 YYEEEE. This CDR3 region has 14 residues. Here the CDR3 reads CASSYPGQNYGYTF. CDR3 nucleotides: TGTGCCAGCAGCTATCCGGGACAGAACTATGGCTACACCTTC. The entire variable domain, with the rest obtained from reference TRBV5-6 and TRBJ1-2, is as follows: DAGVTQSPTHLIKTRGQQVTLRCSPKSGHDTVSWYQQALGQGPQFIFQYYEEEERQRGNFPDRFSGHQFPNYSSELNVNALLLGDSALYLCASSYPGQNYGYTFGSGTRLTVV.

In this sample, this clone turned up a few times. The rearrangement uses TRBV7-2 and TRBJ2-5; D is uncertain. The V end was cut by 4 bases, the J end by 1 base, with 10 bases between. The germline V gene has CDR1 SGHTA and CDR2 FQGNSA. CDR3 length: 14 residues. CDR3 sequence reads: CASSWVGGQETQYF. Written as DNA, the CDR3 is TGTGCCAGCAGCTGGGTGGGCGGCCAAGAGACCCAGTACTTC.

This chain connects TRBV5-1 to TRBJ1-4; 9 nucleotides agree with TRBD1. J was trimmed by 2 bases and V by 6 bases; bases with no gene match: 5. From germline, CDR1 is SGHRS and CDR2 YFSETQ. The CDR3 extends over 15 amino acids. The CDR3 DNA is TGCGCCAGCACAACACAGGGGGCGACTAATGAAAAACTGTTTTTT. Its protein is CASTTQGATNEKLFF.

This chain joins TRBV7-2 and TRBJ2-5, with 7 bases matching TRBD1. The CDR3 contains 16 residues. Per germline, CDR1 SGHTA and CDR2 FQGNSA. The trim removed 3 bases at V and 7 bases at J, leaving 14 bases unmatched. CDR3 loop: CASSLGSTGRWTTQYF. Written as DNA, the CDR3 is TGTGCCAGCAGCTTGGGATCGACAGGGCGGTGGACGACCCAGTACTTC.

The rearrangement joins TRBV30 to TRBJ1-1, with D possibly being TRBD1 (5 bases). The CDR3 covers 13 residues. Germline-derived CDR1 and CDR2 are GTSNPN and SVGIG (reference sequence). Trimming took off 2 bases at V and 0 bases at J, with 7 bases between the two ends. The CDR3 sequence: CAWSRGLNTEAFF. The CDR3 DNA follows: TGTGCCTGGAGTCGGGGGTTGAACACTGAAGCTTTCTTT.

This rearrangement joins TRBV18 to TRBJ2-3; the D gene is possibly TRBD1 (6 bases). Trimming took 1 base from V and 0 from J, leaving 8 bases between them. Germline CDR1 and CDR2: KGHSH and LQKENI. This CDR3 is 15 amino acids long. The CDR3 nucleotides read TGTGCCAGCTCACCACGACAGGACAGCACAGATACGCAGTATTTT. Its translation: CASSPRQDSTDTQYF.